These T cell receptor beta chains were read from a single sample in a study of blood T cell repertoires in COVID-19. Data came from immunoSEQ multiplex PCR; TCRdb stores just in-frame clones and leaves some out. The sample includes approximately 80,000 clones, around 80% of them seen just once. The source material was peripheral blood. The receptor set was obtained from a man aged 55-75 years with acute or convalescent COVID-19. CDR3s include the opening cysteine and the closing phenylalanine or tryptophan. The D gene is left open where the match is weak. Rows may omit the clone size; those that give it use once, few, many or a size class.

j_gene | abundance | v_gene | d_gene | CDR3aa | CDR3nt
TRBJ1-2 | . | TRBV5-4 | TRBD1 | CASSFSIDREIYGYTF | TGTGCCAGCAGCTTTTCAATTGACAGGGAGATTTATGGCTACACCTTC
TRBJ1-6 | . | TRBV9 | . | CASSVFMGSGSPLHF | TGTGCCAGCAGCGTATTCATGGGATCGGGATCACCCCTCCACTTT
TRBJ1-1 | once | TRBV2 | . | CASTVNTEAFF | TGTGCCAGTACAGTGAACACTGAAGCTTTCTTT
TRBJ2-3 | once | TRBV6-5 | TRBD1 | CASRTQGTDTQYF | TGTGCCAGCAGAACACAGGGGACAGATACGCAGTATTTT
TRBJ1-2 | . | TRBV5-8 | . | CASSSPRGRANYGYTF | TGTGCCAGCAGCTCGCCCAGGGGAAGGGCTAATTATGGCTACACCTTC
TRBJ1-4 | . | TRBV5-6 | . | CASSLDRGATNEKLFF | TGTGCCAGCAGCTTGGACCGGGGGGCAACTAATGAAAAACTGTTTTTT
TRBJ1-5 | . | TRBV2 | . | CASSGLAGDQPQHF | TGTGCCAGCAGTGGGCTAGCGGGGGATCAGCCCCAGCATTTT
TRBJ2-3 | . | TRBV24-1 | . | CATGPSRTDTQYF | TGTGCCACCGGGCCCTCGCGCACAGATACGCAGTATTTT
TRBJ2-1 | . | TRBV11-2 | TRBD1 | CASSPSRGPPVDEQFF | TGTGCCAGCAGCCCATCTAGGGGGCCCCCCGTCGATGAGCAGTTCTTC
TRBJ1-2 | few | TRBV4-1 | . | CASSQDATPDYGYTF | TGCGCCAGCAGCCAAGATGCAACGCCAGACTATGGCTACACCTTC
TRBJ2-1 | . | TRBV19 | TRBD2 | CASSIPGTSGSSSSYNEQFF | TGTGCCAGTAGTATACCTGGGACTAGCGGGTCGTCTAGCTCCTACAATGAGCAGTTCTTC
TRBJ1-5 | . | TRBV7-2 | . | CASSLTGPQEAQHF | TGTGCCAGCAGCTTAACAGGGCCGCAGGAGGCCCAGCATTTT
TRBJ2-3 | . | TRBV15 | TRBD1 | CATSRAPGQGVWTQYF | TGTGCCACCAGCAGAGCCCCGGGACAGGGGGTGTGGACGCAGTATTTT
TRBJ2-7 | . | TRBV4-3 | TRBD1 | CASSQETGGGGYF | TGCGCCAGCAGCCAGGAGACAGGGGGTGGGGGGTACTTC
TRBJ1-2 | . | TRBV18 | TRBD1 | CASSPTGQGFGYTF | TGTGCCAGCTCCCCAACGGGACAGGGATTTGGCTACACCTTC
TRBJ1-2 | . | TRBV12-3/TRBV12-4 | TRBD1 | CASSATGDGYTF | TGTGCCAGCAGTGCGACAGGGGATGGCTACACCTTC
TRBJ2-1 | . | TRBV12-3/TRBV12-4 | . | CASSLHRVDGFF | TGTGCCAGCAGTCTCCACAGGGTTGATGGGTTCTTC
TRBJ2-3 | . | TRBV10-3 | TRBD1 | CAISDQGTGGNTQYF | TGTGCCATCAGTGATCAAGGGACAGGGGGGAATACGCAGTATTTT
TRBJ1-2 | . | TRBV25-1 | . | CASSEGRPRHGYTF | TGTGCCAGCAGTGAGGGCCGACCCCGACATGGCTACACCTTC
TRBJ1-4 | . | TRBV19 | . | CASSMYSLATNEKLFF | TGTGCCAGTAGTATGTACAGCCTTGCAACTAATGAAAAACTGTTTTTT
TRBJ1-6 | . | TRBV5-4 | . | CASSWGGEVPLHF | TGTGCCAGCAGCTGGGGCGGGGAGGTCCCCCTCCACTTT
TRBJ1-6 | few | TRBV7-8 | . | CASSSGGYNSPLHF | TGTGCCAGCAGCTCTGGCGGATATAATTCACCCCTCCACTTT
TRBJ2-1 | . | TRBV5-1 | TRBD2 | CASSLSLAGASDEQFF | TGCGCCAGCAGCTTATCACTAGCGGGAGCTTCGGATGAGCAGTTCTTC
TRBJ2-7 | . | TRBV28 | TRBD2 | CASSLDKWTSGTYEQYF | TGTGCCAGCAGTTTAGACAAATGGACTAGCGGAACCTACGAGCAGTACTTC
TRBJ2-7 | . | TRBV7-8 | TRBD2 | CASSPRTSGRLVSYEQYF | TGTGCCAGCAGCCCTAGGACTAGCGGGAGGCTTGTCTCCTACGAGCAGTACTTC
TRBJ1-5 | . | TRBV12-3/TRBV12-4 | . | CASRDSSNQPQHF | TGTGCCAGCAGGGACTCGAGCAATCAGCCCCAGCATTTT
TRBJ1-3 | . | TRBV11-2 | . | CASSLSWRGNTIYF | TGTGCCAGCAGCTTATCCTGGAGAGGAAACACCATATATTTT
TRBJ2-2 | . | TRBV7-6 | . | CASSPRTTDTGELFF | TGTGCCAGCAGCCCCCGGACTACCGACACCGGGGAGCTGTTTTTT
TRBJ1-6 | few | TRBV10-3 | . | CAISEGRESSPLHF | TGTGCCATCAGTGAGGGTAGGGAGAGTTCACCCCTCCACTTT